The 27 T cell receptor beta chains reported below all come from one sample, sequenced in a study of T cells after yellow fever vaccination. TCRdb reprocessed the 5' RACE reads with MiXCR, giving one entry per CDR3 protein. The sample has roughly 520,000 distinct CDR3 sequences, 21% seen once. The input for sequencing was PBMCs, taken about 21 days after the first yellow fever vaccination. All receptors come from a man aged 18 to 30 who received the YFV17D yellow fever vaccine.

The chain employs TRBV28 and TRBJ1-2; TRBD1 aligns across 7 bases. This CDR3 contains 17 residues. V shed 4 bases and J 2 bases; nucleotides not matched to a gene: 13. The germline V gene has CDR1 MDHEN and CDR2 SYDVKM. The CDR3 bases are TGTGCCAGCAGTTCACCGGGACAGCGAGACGGCAACTATGGCTACACCTTC. This gives the protein CASSSPGQRDGNYGYTF.

The chain couples TRBV5-1 to TRBJ2-1, with TRBD1 identical over 9 bases. The CDR3 has 16 amino acids. Germline loops: CDR1 SGHRS, CDR2 YFSETQ. Trimming at V came to 4 bases and at J to 3 bases, leaving 8 bases not matched to a gene. CDR3 residues: CASSAGQGTGYNEQFF. CDR3 sequence (DNA): TGCGCCAGCAGCGCTGGACAGGGGACAGGCTACAATGAGCAGTTCTTC.

This clonotype was recorded many times. The V call is TRBV7-6, the J call TRBJ2-2; the D call may be TRBD1 or TRBD2 (6 bases each). This CDR3 is built from 13 residues. The V and J ends lost 8 bases and 6 bases respectively, with 13 bases between them. Germline CDR1 reads SGHVS; CDR2 reads FNYEAQ. The CDR3 DNA follows: TGTGCCAGCGGGGGGCAAAACTCCGGGGAGCTGTTTTTT. Its protein product is CASGGQNSGELFF.

This sequence joins TRBV7-9 and TRBJ2-5, with D perhaps TRBD1 or TRBD2 (5 bases each). Germline assignment: CDR1 SEHNR and CDR2 FQNEAQ (reference sequence). V lost 5 bases and J 5 bases, leaving 18 bases between the germline ends. The CDR3 spans 15 residues. The CDR3, as DNA: TGTGCCAGCAGCGAGGGGATGAGTGTACCGGAGACCCAGTACTTC. Its protein product is CASSEGMSVPETQYF. Full variable domain (missing parts from reference TRBV7-9 and TRBJ2-5): DTGVSQNPRHKITKRGQNVTFRCDPISEHNRLYWYRQTLGQGPEFLTYFQNEAQLEKSRLLSDRFSAERPKGSFSTLEIQRTEQGDSAMYLCASSEGMSVPETQYFGPGTRLLVL.

The chain couples TRBV14 to TRBJ2-1, with unresolved D. The V end was cut by 1 base, the J end by 4 bases, with 8 bases between. Looked up from germline, CDR1 is SGHDN and CDR2 is FVKESK. The CDR3 is 14 residues long. The CDR3 nucleotides are TGTGCCAGCAGCCAAGGTCGTCTTTACAATGAGCAGTTCTTC. It is translated as CASSQGRLYNEQFF.

This clonotype appeared many times. The chain couples TRBV20-1 to TRBJ1-5; 7 nucleotides line up with TRBD1. Trimming took 5 bases from V and 0 from J; bases not matched to a gene: 10. Per germline, CDR1 DFQATT and CDR2 SNEGSKA (reference sequence). This CDR3 comprises 16 residues. In nucleotides, the CDR3 is TGCAGTGCTGATACAAATACAGGGGCTAGCAATCAGCCCCAGCATTTT. This gives the protein CSADTNTGASNQPQHF.

This clonotype was observed a few times. V and J are TRBV10-3 and TRBJ2-3, with TRBD1 as a possible D gene (6 bases). Germline V lookup: CDR1 ENHRY, CDR2 SYGVKD. V was trimmed by 4 bases and J by 0 bases, leaving 11 bases between them. The CDR3 is 15 amino acids. The CDR3 here is CAISGQDTSTDTQYF. DNA for the CDR3: TGTGCCATCAGTGGACAGGACACAAGCACAGATACGCAGTATTTT.

CDR3 sequence: CATSRDLGQGVTQYF. The CDR3 region has the DNA TGTGCCACCAGCAGAGATCTGGGACAGGGGGTCACCCAGTACTTC. This sequence joins TRBV15 and TRBJ2-5, with 11 bases fitting TRBD1. The CDR3 sequence is 15 residues long. Germline V gene lookup returns CDR1 LNHNV and CDR2 YYDKDF (reference sequence). After removal of 0 bases from V and 8 bases from J, the junction contained 5 bases not matched to a gene.

This clonotype was counted only a few times. J is TRBJ1-6 and V is TRBV4-3; D is ambiguous. The CDR3 totals 17 residues. CDR1 LGHNA and CDR2 YSLEER come from the germline V gene. The V gene lost 0 bases and the J gene lost 6 bases, with 15 bases spanning the gap. The CDR3 DNA follows: TGCGCCAGCAGCCAAGATCCCCCCCCAGCTATTAATTCACCCCTCCACTTT. Translating it yields CASSQDPPPAINSPLHF.

CDR3 in amino acids: CASSEGPPTQFF. CDR3 nucleotides: TGTGCCAGCAGTGAGGGACCCCCGACGCAGTTCTTC. The chain is built from TRBV6-2 or TRBV6-3 and TRBJ2-1; D possibly matches TRBD1 or TRBD2 (5 bases each). V lost 5 bases, J lost 12 bases, and 14 bases lay in between. CDR3 length: 12 residues. From germline, CDR1 is MNHEY and CDR2 SVGEGT.

The CDR3 coding sequence is TGTGCCAGCATCTCAACCCTAGCGGGGGGCGTAGATACGCAGTATTTT. Translation: CASISTLAGGVDTQYF. The rearrangement links TRBV7-2 to TRBJ2-3; 11 bases match TRBD2. CDR3 length equals 16 residues. V lost 7 bases, J lost 5 bases, and 11 bases stayed unmatched. CDR1 is SGHTA, CDR2 FQGNSA, per germline.

The chain couples TRBV28 to TRBJ2-1; D tentatively reads TRBD1 or TRBD2 (5 bases each). Germline V gives CDR1 MDHEN, CDR2 SYDVKM. The ends were cut back, 3 bases at V and 5 bases at J, with 14 bases in the middle. The CDR3 has 15 amino acids. The CDR3 region has the DNA TGTGCCAGCAGTTTGGGTGGGGGAGTTAACAATGAGCAGTTCTTC. Residues: CASSLGGGVNNEQFF.

The chain couples TRBV5-1 to TRBJ2-1, with 14 bases matching TRBD2. Trimming removed 9 bases from V and 0 bases from J; junction bases left unmatched: 5. Germline V gives CDR1 SGHRS, CDR2 YFSETQ. CDR3 length equals 16 residues. The CDR3 protein is CATRTSGGLSYNEQFF. In nucleotides, the CDR3 is TGCGCCACCCGGACTAGCGGGGGGCTCTCCTACAATGAGCAGTTCTTC.

This clonotype showed up just once. This chain joins TRBV6-1 and TRBJ2-2, with D perhaps assigned TRBD1 or TRBD2 (5 bases each). Between the trimmed V and J ends, which lost 1 base and 4 bases, there was a span of 10 bases. The CDR3 is 15 amino acids. Germline V gives CDR1 MNHNS, CDR2 SASEGT. The CDR3 bases are TGTGCCAGCAGTGAAGGGGGGTACCCCACCGGGGAGCTGTTTTTT. Protein: CASSEGGYPTGELFF.

This clonotype was seen a few times. The chain uses TRBV25-1 and TRBJ2-4; 7 bases are shared with TRBD2. The V gene's germline CDR1 is MGHDK and CDR2 SYGVNS. The CDR3 extends over 14 amino acids. Losses at the gene ends were 8 bases for V and 3 bases for J; bases not matched to a gene: 7. Written as DNA, the CDR3 is TGTGCCAGCGGATGGGGGGGGGGCAAAAACATTCAGTACTTC. Its protein product is CASGWGGGKNIQYF.

The chain is built from TRBV14 and TRBJ2-2; D unclear. CDR1 and CDR2 from the germline V gene are SGHDN and FVKESK. CDR3 size: 12 residues. V lost 3 bases, J lost 6 bases, and 5 bases lay in between. CDR3 loop: CASSHWSGELFF. In nucleotides, the CDR3 is TGTGCCAGCAGCCACTGGTCCGGGGAGCTGTTTTTT.

This clonotype occurred a few times. V is TRBV20-1 and J is TRBJ2-4; 9 bases match TRBD1. The trim removed 5 bases at V and 1 base at J, leaving 6 bases unmatched. This CDR3 is built from 15 residues. Germline V lookup: CDR1 DFQATT, CDR2 SNEGSKA (reference sequence). The CDR3 coding sequence is TGCAGTGCTGCGGAACAGGGGGCCGCCAAAAACATTCAGTACTTC. Translated, it gives CSAAEQGAAKNIQYF.

This clonotype showed up just a few times. V usage is TRBV7-6 and J usage is TRBJ1-1, with TRBD1 as a possible D gene (5 bases). The CDR3 has 14 amino acids. Germline V lookup: CDR1 SGHVS, CDR2 FNYEAQ. Trimming cost V 2 bases and J 0 bases, with 7 bases left between them. The CDR3 DNA sequence: TGTGCCAGCAGCTTAATAGGGGTGAACACTGAAGCTTTCTTT. Translating gives CASSLIGVNTEAFF.

The V and J genes are TRBV4-1 and TRBJ2-7; TRBD1 agrees at 7 bases. Trimming removed 1 base from V and 7 bases from J; junction bases left unmatched: 10. CDR3 length: 15 amino acids. Germline CDR1 is MGHRA and CDR2 is YSYEKL. CDR3 sequence: CASSQVGKGAREQYF. CDR3 nucleotide sequence: TGCGCCAGCAGCCAAGTCGGTAAGGGGGCGAGGGAGCAGTACTTC.

This sequence joins TRBV20-1 and TRBJ1-1, with D unclear. Germline V CDR1 and CDR2: DFQATT, SNEGSKA (reference sequence). V lost 4 bases and J lost 0, with 15 bases in between. This CDR3 spans 15 amino acids. CDR3 region: CSAIETAYMNTEAFF. CDR3 DNA: TGCAGTGCTATAGAGACGGCGTACATGAACACTGAAGCTTTCTTT.

This clonotype was seen only a few times. V and J are TRBV20-1 and TRBJ1-3, with TRBD1 matching 7 bases. Unmatched junction bases numbered 9, after V lost 3 bases and J lost 4 bases. Germline V gives CDR1 DFQATT, CDR2 SNEGSKA (reference sequence). This CDR3 has 15 residues. In DNA form, the CDR3 reads TGCAGTGCTAGGGAAGGTACAGGGGCAGGAAACACCATATATTTT. It specifies CSAREGTGAGNTIYF.

The genes are TRBV6-1 and TRBJ2-1, with no clear D. Germline V lookup: CDR1 MNHNS, CDR2 SASEGT. Trimming took 1 base from V and 4 from J, leaving 11 bases between them. The CDR3 runs to 15 residues. The CDR3 bases are TGTGCCAGCAGTGAAGATATGGGCCATTACAATGAGCAGTTCTTC. This codes for CASSEDMGHYNEQFF.

Only a few counts were recorded for this clonotype. The chain couples TRBV20-1 to TRBJ1-2; D is ambiguous. There are 12 residues in the CDR3. CDR1 and CDR2 from the germline V gene are DFQATT and SNEGSKA (reference sequence). V was cut by 5 bases and J by 8 bases, with 15 bases left in between. The CDR3 DNA follows: TGCAGTGCTCCTCCGTTGGCTGTAGGCTACACCTTC. It specifies CSAPPLAVGYTF.

About this clonotype: This clone may be a read error of a much larger clone one base away. This sequence joins TRBV20-1 and TRBJ1-1, with unresolved D. This CDR3 has 10 residues. Trimming took off 6 bases at V and 1 base at J, with 3 bases between the two ends. Germline V lookup: CDR1 DFQATT, CDR2 SNEGSKA (reference sequence). CDR3 bases: TGCAGTGCCAGGAACACTGAAGCTTTCTTT. Translating it yields CSARNTEAFF.

The table lists this clonotype with a few counts. This chain uses TRBV5-5 with TRBJ2-3; D gene uncertain. Trimming took 1 base from V and 2 from J, leaving 8 bases between them. This CDR3 is built from 14 residues. The germline gives CDR1 SGHKS, CDR2 YYEKEE (reference sequence). The CDR3 loop is CASSLSTNTDTQYF. CDR3 DNA: TGTGCCAGCAGCTTGAGTACTAACACAGATACGCAGTATTTT.

This clonotype was counted only a few times. Given a much more abundant clone one base away, this may be a read error. This rearrangement joins TRBV27 to TRBJ2-7; D is perhaps TRBD1 or TRBD2 (5 bases each). Trimming removed 6 bases at V and 0 bases at J, with 9 bases between. The length of the CDR3 is 13 residues. Germline CDR1 and CDR2: MNHEY and SMNVEV (reference sequence). In DNA form, the CDR3 reads TGTGCCAGCAGCTGGGGGACCTCCTACGAGCAGTACTTC. Its protein product is CASSWGTSYEQYF.

The sample holds many counts of this clonotype. The chain employs TRBV30 and TRBJ1-1, with D possibly matching TRBD1 (5 bases). This CDR3 contains 13 residues. The V end lost 2 bases, the J end lost 4 bases, and 11 bases lay between the germline ends. Per germline, CDR1 GTSNPN and CDR2 SVGIG (reference sequence). The CDR3 is CAWSLSGFTEAFF. As DNA, the CDR3 is TGTGCCTGGAGTCTGTCAGGGTTCACTGAAGCTTTCTTT. The whole variable domain, remainder taken from reference TRBV30 and TRBJ1-1, is SQTIHQWPATLVQPVGSPLSLECTVEGTSNPNLYWYRQAAGRGLQLLFYSVGIGQISSEVPQNLSASRPQDRQFILSSKKLLLSDSGFYLCAWSLSGFTEAFFGQGTRLTVV.